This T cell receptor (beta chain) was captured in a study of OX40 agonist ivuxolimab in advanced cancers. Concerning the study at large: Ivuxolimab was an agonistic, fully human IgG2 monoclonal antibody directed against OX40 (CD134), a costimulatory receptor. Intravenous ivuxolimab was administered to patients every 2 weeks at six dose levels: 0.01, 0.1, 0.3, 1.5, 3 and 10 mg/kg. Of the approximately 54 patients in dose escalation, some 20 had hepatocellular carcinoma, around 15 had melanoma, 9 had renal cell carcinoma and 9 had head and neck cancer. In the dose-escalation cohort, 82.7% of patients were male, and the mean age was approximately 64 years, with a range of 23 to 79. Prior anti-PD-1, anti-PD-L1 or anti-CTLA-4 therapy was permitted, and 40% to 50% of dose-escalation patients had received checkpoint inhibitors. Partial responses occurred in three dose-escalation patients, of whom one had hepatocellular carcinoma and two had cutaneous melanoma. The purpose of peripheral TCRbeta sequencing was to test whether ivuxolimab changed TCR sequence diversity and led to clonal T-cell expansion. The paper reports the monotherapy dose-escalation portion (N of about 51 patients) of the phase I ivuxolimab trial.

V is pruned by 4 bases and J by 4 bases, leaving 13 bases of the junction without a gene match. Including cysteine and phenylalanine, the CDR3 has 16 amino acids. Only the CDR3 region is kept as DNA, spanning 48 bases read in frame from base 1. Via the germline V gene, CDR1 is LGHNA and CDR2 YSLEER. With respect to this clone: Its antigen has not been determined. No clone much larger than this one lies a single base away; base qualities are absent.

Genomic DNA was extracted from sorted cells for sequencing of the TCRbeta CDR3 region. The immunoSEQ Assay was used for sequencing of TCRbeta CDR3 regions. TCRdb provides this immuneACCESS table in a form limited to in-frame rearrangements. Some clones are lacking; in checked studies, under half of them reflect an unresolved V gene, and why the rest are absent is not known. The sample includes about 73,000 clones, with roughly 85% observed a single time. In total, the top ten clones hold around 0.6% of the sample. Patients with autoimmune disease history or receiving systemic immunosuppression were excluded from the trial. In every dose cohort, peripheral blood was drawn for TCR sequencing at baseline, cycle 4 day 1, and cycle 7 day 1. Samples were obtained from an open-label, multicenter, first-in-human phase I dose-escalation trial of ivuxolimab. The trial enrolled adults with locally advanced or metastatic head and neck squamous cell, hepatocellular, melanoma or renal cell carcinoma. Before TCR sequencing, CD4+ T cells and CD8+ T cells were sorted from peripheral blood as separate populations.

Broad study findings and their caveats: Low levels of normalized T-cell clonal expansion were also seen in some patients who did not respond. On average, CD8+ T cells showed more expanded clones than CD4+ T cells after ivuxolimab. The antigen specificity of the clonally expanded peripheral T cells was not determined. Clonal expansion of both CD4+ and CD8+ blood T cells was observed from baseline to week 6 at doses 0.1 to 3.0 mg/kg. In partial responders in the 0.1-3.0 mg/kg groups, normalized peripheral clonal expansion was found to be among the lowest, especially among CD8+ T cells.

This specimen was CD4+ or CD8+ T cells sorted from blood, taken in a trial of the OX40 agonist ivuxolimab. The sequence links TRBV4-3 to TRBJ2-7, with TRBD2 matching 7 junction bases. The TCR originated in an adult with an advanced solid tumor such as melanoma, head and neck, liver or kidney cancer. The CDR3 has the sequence CASSPQGPSGFYEQYF. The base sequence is TGCGCCAGCAGCCCCCAAGGGCCTAGCGGCTTTTACGAGCAGTACTTC.